A single sample is the source of the 30 T cell receptor beta chains below, sequenced in a study of blood T cell repertoires in COVID-19. Clones were read by immunoSEQ multiplex PCR, and TCRdb kept only the in-frame ones, dropping some. The sample records tens of thousands of clones, around 80% being singletons. What was sequenced was peripheral blood. Receptors were obtained from a man aged 50 to 59 with COVID-19, enrolled during active disease.

There are a few counts of this clone. This rearrangement joins TRBV6-1 to TRBJ2-4, with 12 positions matching TRBD1. The CDR3 runs 17 residues. V shed 6 bases and J 5 bases; nucleotides not matched to a gene: 11. Germline-derived CDR1 and CDR2 are MNHNS and SASEGT. CDR3 coding DNA: TGTGCCAGCAGAGAAACCGGGACAGGGGGCTTGGAAAACATTCAGTACTTC. Translating it yields CASRETGTGGLENIQYF.

J is TRBJ2-7 and V is TRBV10-3, with D maybe TRBD1 (7 bases). The CDR3 has 15 amino acids. Trimming took off 6 bases at V and 4 bases at J, with 19 bases between the two ends. Per germline, CDR1 ENHRY and CDR2 SYGVKD. Written as DNA, the CDR3 is TGTGCCATCAGCGATTCGGACAGGAGGGTATACGAGCAGTACTTC. Translated, it gives CAISDSDRRVYEQYF.

This chain uses TRBV5-3 with TRBJ2-7; D call uncertain. TRBV5-3 is labeled an ORF, and its function is uncertain. The length of the CDR3 is 14 residues. The V end lost 3 bases, the J end lost 7 bases, and 17 bases lay between the germline ends. The CDR3 coding sequence is TGTGCCAGAAGCTGGTATTCCGAAGATCGGGAGCAGTACTTC. It specifies CARSWYSEDREQYF.

This clone was counted a few times. The chain employs TRBV3-1 (or the pseudogene TRBV3-2) and TRBJ2-1, with unresolved D. Germline-derived CDR1 and CDR2 are LGHDT and YNNKEL (reference sequence). The CDR3 covers 15 residues. Trimming took 3 bases from V and 8 from J, leaving 17 bases between them. CDR3 residues: CASSHGRRPGDEQFF. In DNA form, the CDR3 reads TGTGCCAGCAGCCATGGTCGCCGGCCAGGCGATGAGCAGTTCTTC.

The chain recombines TRBV25-1 with TRBJ1-4; 11 nucleotides match TRBD1. V trimming: 4 bases; J trimming: 0 bases; junction bases outside the gene matches: 1. The germline V gene has CDR1 MGHDK and CDR2 SYGVNS. The CDR3 has 16 amino acids. CDR3 sequence reads: CASSVGQGATNEKLFF. The DNA for the CDR3 is TGTGCCAGCAGTGTGGGACAGGGGGCAACTAATGAAAAACTGTTTTTT.

The J gene is TRBJ2-7, the V gene TRBV30, with a possible D match to TRBD2 (6 bases). The germline CDR1 and CDR2 sequences are GTSNPN and SVGIG (reference sequence). This CDR3 comprises 15 residues. Trimming took 5 bases from V and 0 from J, leaving 17 bases between them. The CDR3 is CAWATGLYNSYEQYF. CDR3 nucleotide sequence: TGTGCCTGGGCGACGGGACTGTACAACTCCTACGAGCAGTACTTC. The variable domain in full, with the rest retrieved from reference TRBV30 and TRBJ2-7, is SQTIHQWPATLVQPVGSPLSLECTVEGTSNPNLYWYRQAAGRGLQLLFYSVGIGQISSEVPQNLSASRPQDRQFILSSKKLLLSDSGFYLCAWATGLYNSYEQYFGPGTRLTVT.

This chain joins TRBV6-5 and TRBJ1-1; 10 nucleotides match TRBD1. Looked up from germline, CDR1 is MNHEY and CDR2 is SVGAGI. The V gene end was trimmed by 10 bases and the J gene end by 10 bases; junction bases not matched to a gene: 18. This CDR3 spans 15 amino acids. CDR3 nucleotides: TGTGCCAACAATAAACTGACCGGGACAGGGGATTCAGCTTTCTTT. As protein: CANNKLTGTGDSAFF.

This clone turned up a few times. This chain uses TRBV11-3 with TRBJ1-1; no clear D. V gave up 5 bases and J gave up 2 bases, with 12 bases separating them. Germline CDR1 is SGHNT and CDR2 is YENEEA. The CDR3 is made up of 14 amino acids. The DNA of the CDR3 is TGTGCCAGCAGCCTGACCCGGGGTAACACTGAAGCTTTCTTT. Protein sequence: CASSLTRGNTEAFF.

As regards this clone: An end of the junction differs from the germline gene, which may be a read error. J is TRBJ2-5 and V is TRBV2; D call uncertain. Germline V gene data show CDR1 as SNHLY and CDR2 as FYNNEI. The CDR3 runs to 13 residues. CDR3 bases: TGTGCCAGCAGTGATCCTCCCGGAGCGCCCCTGAACTTC. Translation: CASSDPPGAPLNF.

V gene TRBV5-4 combines with J gene TRBJ2-5; 10 nucleotides line up with TRBD2. CDR1 is SGHNT, CDR2 YYREEE, per germline (reference sequence). This CDR3 region has 14 residues. V shed 3 bases, J shed 4 bases, and the junction held 3 bases outside the gene matches. Here the CDR3 DNA reads TGTGCCAGCAGCTCCCGGACTAGCGGAGAGACCCAGTACTTC. It is translated as CASSSRTSGETQYF.

This clone was counted a single time. The rearrangement uses TRBV12-3 or TRBV12-4 and TRBJ1-6; D may be TRBD1 (6 bases). V lost 3 bases and J 7 bases, leaving 7 bases between the germline ends. The CDR3 loop spans 13 amino acids. CDR3 residues: CASSLQGNSPLHF. DNA of the CDR3: TGTGCCAGCAGTTTGCAGGGGAATTCACCCCTCCACTTT.

The chain uses TRBV11-2 and TRBJ2-7; D not certain. With 3 bases removed from V and 0 bases from J, the gap between germline ends came to 9 bases. This CDR3 is built from 14 residues. In germline, CDR1 is SGHAT, CDR2 FQNNGV. CDR3 in DNA: TGTGCCAGCAGCTTGCTAGAAGACTCCTACGAGCAGTACTTC. Protein product: CASSLLEDSYEQYF.

In this sample, this clone is medium-sized. The J gene is TRBJ2-1, the V gene TRBV7-9; 7 nucleotides match TRBD1. The CDR3 extends over 18 amino acids. Germline loops: CDR1 SEHNR, CDR2 FQNEAQ (reference sequence). The ends lost 5 bases at V and 7 bases at J; junction bases unmatched: 20. DNA of the CDR3: TGTGCCAGCAGCCCCGCTATCGATGGACAGGTGAGGGGAAATGAGCAGTTCTTC. It codes for CASSPAIDGQVRGNEQFF.

The chain uses TRBV7-9 and TRBJ1-1; D is unresolved. Trimming removed 5 bases from V and 1 base from J, with 8 bases in between. Germline V gene sequence: CDR1 SEHNR, CDR2 FQNEAQ (reference sequence). The CDR3 runs 13 residues. The CDR3 spells CASSQDWNTEAFF. The CDR3 coding sequence is TGTGCCAGCAGCCAGGACTGGAACACTGAAGCTTTCTTT.

The V gene is TRBV7-3, the J gene TRBJ2-2; 7 bases map to TRBD1. Per germline, CDR1 SGHTA and CDR2 FQGTGA. The CDR3 sequence is 17 residues long. With 1 base clipped from V and 4 bases from J, the junction kept 9 bases outside the gene matches. CDR3 coding DNA: TGTGCCAGCAGCTTAAACCAGGCAGGGGGTATCACCGGGGAGCTGTTTTTT. Its protein is CASSLNQAGGITGELFF.

This clone was detected a few times. The genes are TRBV14 and TRBJ1-6, with 9 positions matching TRBD1. This CDR3 comprises 16 residues. Germline CDR1 and CDR2: SGHDN and FVKESK. V lost 4 bases and J lost 5; bases outside the gene matches: 6. The CDR3 DNA is TGTGCCAGCAGCCGCAGGCGGACAGGGGATAATTCACCCCTCCACTTT. It translates to CASSRRRTGDNSPLHF.

About this clone itself: One end of the junction is discordant with germline, which a read error may explain. The chain has TRBV19 and TRBJ1-5, with a tentative D call TRBD1 (6 bases). Germline V gives CDR1 LNHDA, CDR2 SQIVND (reference sequence). The CDR3 runs 14 residues. CDR3 protein: CASSIGQQSSPQHF. For the CDR3, the DNA is TGTGCCAGTAGCATAGGACAGCAGTCGAGTCCCCAGCATTTT.

V gene TRBV7-9 combines with J gene TRBJ1-1; D not certain. Looked up from germline, CDR1 is SEHNR and CDR2 is FQNEAQ (reference sequence). Trimming removed 0 bases from V and 11 bases from J, with 13 bases in between. The CDR3 loop spans 13 amino acids. Here the CDR3 reads CASSLALATPAFF. CDR3 DNA: TGTGCCAGCAGCTTAGCGTTGGCCACCCCCGCTTTCTTT.

The CDR3 coding sequence is TGTGCCAGCTCACCACCTTGGACAGGGGACGGTGTCGACACCGGGGAGCTGTTTTTT. It yields the protein CASSPPWTGDGVDTGELFF. The genes are TRBV18 and TRBJ2-2, with TRBD1 matching over 9 bases. The V gene end was trimmed by 0 bases and the J gene end by 3 bases; junction bases not matched to a gene: 11. Germline CDR1 and CDR2: KGHSH and LQKENI. The CDR3 loop spans 19 amino acids.

J is TRBJ2-5 and V is TRBV9, with TRBD2 identical over 8 bases. Germline CDR1 SGDLS, CDR2 YYNGEE. CDR3 size: 15 residues. V trimming: 4 bases; J trimming: 5 bases; junction bases outside the gene matches: 10. The CDR3 nucleotides read TGTGCCAGCAGCCCATCCGGCGGGGGGTGGGAGACCCAGTACTTC. Its translation is CASSPSGGGWETQYF.

CDR3 amino acids: CASSIQGLAGGNEQFF. As DNA, the CDR3 is TGTGCCAGTAGTATTCAGGGACTAGCGGGGGGAAATGAGCAGTTCTTC. This chain uses TRBV19 with TRBJ2-1; TRBD2 matches 15 bases. Germline lookup yields CDR1 LNHDA and CDR2 SQIVND (reference sequence). V lost 3 bases to trimming and J lost 7 bases; unmatched junction nucleotides: 4. The CDR3 is made up of 16 amino acids.

The chain joins TRBV5-1 to TRBJ2-7, with 7 bases fitting TRBD1. Germline CDR1 reads SGHRS; CDR2 reads YFSETQ. The ends lost 0 bases at V and 3 bases at J; junction bases unmatched: 9. The CDR3 extends over 16 amino acids. CDR3 sequence reads: CASSLARGTADYEQYF. DNA for the CDR3: TGCGCCAGCAGCTTGGCCCGAGGGACAGCCGACTACGAGCAGTACTTC.

This clone has just one count. The rearrangement links TRBV7-3 to TRBJ1-1; D call uncertain. Trimming left V 0 bases short and J 2 bases short, with 10 bases between. The germline gives CDR1 SGHTA, CDR2 FQGTGA. The CDR3 totals 15 residues. CDR3 region: CASSLTGSLNTEAFF. The CDR3 region has the DNA TGTGCCAGCAGCTTAACGGGCAGCCTCAACACTGAAGCTTTCTTT.

The chain joins TRBV4-2 to TRBJ1-2, with 11 bases identical to TRBD1. J lost 8 bases, V lost 0 bases, and 2 bases had no gene match. Germline V gene data show CDR1 as LGHNA and CDR2 as YNFKEQ. The CDR3 has 14 residues. The CDR3 DNA reads as TGTGCCAGCAGCCAAGAGGACAGGGGGCTAGGCTACACCTTC. Translation: CASSQEDRGLGYTF.

A note on this clone: The junction and the germline gene differ at one end; a read error may be behind it. The J gene is TRBJ1-4, the V gene TRBV10-2; D may be TRBD1 (6 bases). Germline V gene sequence: CDR1 WSHSY, CDR2 SAAADI. CDR3 length equals 13 residues. As DNA, the CDR3 is TGCGCCGGCAGTTGGACAGAGAATGAAAAACTGTTTTTT. Translated, it gives CAGSWTENEKLFF.

The V gene is TRBV5-8, the J gene TRBJ2-2; the match to TRBD2 covers 9 bases. This CDR3 has 14 residues. Germline V gene data show CDR1 as SGHTS and CDR2 as YDEGEE. The V gene end was trimmed by 5 bases and the J gene end by 6 bases; junction bases not matched to a gene: 5. CDR3: CASRPAGGSGELFF. The CDR3 bases are TGTGCCAGCAGACCAGCGGGGGGCTCCGGGGAGCTGTTTTTT.

This rearrangement joins TRBV30 to TRBJ1-2; TRBD1 might be the D (5 bases). The germline V gene encodes CDR1 GTSNPN and CDR2 SVGIG (reference sequence). This CDR3 spans 14 amino acids. V was cut by 0 bases and J by 7 bases, with 15 bases left in between. The CDR3 protein is CAWSVGQGVGGYTF. The CDR3 DNA reads as TGTGCCTGGAGTGTAGGGCAGGGCGTGGGTGGCTACACCTTC. The full variable domain, its missing parts supplied by reference TRBV30 and TRBJ1-2, is SQTIHQWPATLVQPVGSPLSLECTVEGTSNPNLYWYRQAAGRGLQLLFYSVGIGQISSEVPQNLSASRPQDRQFILSSKKLLLSDSGFYLCAWSVGQGVGGYTFGSGTRLTVV.

The chain joins TRBV6-5 to TRBJ2-7, with D unresolved. CDR1 is MNHEY, CDR2 SVGAGI, per germline. The CDR3 spans 16 residues. V lost 2 bases, J lost 0 bases, and 14 bases lay in between. CDR3 sequence reads: CASSYEVPSSSYEQYF. CDR3 in DNA: TGTGCCAGCAGTTACGAGGTGCCATCGAGCTCCTACGAGCAGTACTTC.

This clone was observed once. The V call is TRBV18, the J call TRBJ1-2; 7 positions agree with TRBD1. Germline V gene data show CDR1 as KGHSH and CDR2 as LQKENI. CDR3 length: 15 residues. With 5 bases clipped from V and 4 bases from J, the junction kept 10 bases outside the gene matches. The CDR3 sequence: CASSTLGQVPYGYTF. The CDR3 bases are TGTGCCAGCTCAACCCTAGGACAGGTCCCCTATGGCTACACCTTC. Supplemented by reference TRBV18 and TRBJ1-2, the full variable domain reads NAGVMQNPRHLVRRRGQEARLRCSPMKGHSHVYWYRQLPEEGLKFMVYLQKENIIDESGMPKERFSAEFPKEGPSILRIQQVVRGDSAAYFCASSTLGQVPYGYTFGSGTRLTVV.

This rearrangement joins TRBV18 to TRBJ2-7, with 8 bases lining up with TRBD2. V was pared by 3 bases and J by 4 bases, with 8 bases of the junction left unmatched. This CDR3 spans 15 amino acids. Per germline, CDR1 KGHSH and CDR2 LQKENI. CDR3 residues: CASSPRSGEKYEQYF. The CDR3 nucleotides are TGTGCCAGCTCACCGCGTAGCGGGGAGAAATACGAGCAGTACTTC.